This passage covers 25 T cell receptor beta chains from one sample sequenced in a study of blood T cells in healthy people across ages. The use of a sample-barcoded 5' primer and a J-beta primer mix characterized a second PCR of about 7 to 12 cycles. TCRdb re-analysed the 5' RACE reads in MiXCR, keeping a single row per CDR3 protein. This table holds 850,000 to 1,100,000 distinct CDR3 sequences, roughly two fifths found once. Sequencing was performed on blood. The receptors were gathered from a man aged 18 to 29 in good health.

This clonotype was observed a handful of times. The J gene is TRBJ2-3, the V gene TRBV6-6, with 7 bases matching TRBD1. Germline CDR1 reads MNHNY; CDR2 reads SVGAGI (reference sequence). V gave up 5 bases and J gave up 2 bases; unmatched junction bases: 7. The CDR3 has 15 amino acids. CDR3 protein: CASSQGQLNTDTQYF. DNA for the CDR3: TGTGCCAGCAGTCAGGGACAGCTAAACACAGATACGCAGTATTTT.

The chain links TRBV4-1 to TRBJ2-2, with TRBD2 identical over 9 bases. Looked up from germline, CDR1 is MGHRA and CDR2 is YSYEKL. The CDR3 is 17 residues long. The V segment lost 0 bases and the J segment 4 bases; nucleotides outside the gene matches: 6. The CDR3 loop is CASSQDRAGGPTGELFF. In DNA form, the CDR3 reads TGCGCCAGCAGCCAAGATAGAGCGGGGGGCCCCACCGGGGAGCTGTTTTTT.

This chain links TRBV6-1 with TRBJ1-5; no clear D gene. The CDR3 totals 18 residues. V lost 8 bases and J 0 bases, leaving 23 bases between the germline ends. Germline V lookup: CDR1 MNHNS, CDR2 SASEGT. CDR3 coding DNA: TGTGCCAGCCGTCCGCTCGGTGGATCAATATATAGCAATCAGCCCCAGCATTTT. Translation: CASRPLGGSIYSNQPQHF.

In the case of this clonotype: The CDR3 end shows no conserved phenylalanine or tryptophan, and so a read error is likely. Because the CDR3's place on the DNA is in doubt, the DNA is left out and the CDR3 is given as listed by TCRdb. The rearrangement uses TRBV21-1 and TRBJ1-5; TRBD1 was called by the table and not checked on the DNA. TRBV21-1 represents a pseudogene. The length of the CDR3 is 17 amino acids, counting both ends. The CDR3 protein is CASTVAAQSRSYQPQHL.

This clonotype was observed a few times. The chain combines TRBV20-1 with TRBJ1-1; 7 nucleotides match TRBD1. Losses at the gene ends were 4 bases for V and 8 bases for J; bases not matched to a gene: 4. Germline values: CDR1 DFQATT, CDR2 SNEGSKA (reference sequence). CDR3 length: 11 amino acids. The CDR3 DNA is TGCAGTGCTATGGGACAGCGGGAAGCTTTCTTT. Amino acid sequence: CSAMGQREAFF.

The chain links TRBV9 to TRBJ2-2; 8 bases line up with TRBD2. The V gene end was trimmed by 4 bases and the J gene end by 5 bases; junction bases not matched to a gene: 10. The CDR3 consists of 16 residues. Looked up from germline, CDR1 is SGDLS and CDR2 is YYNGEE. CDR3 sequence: CASSITGTRGTGELFF. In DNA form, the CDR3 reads TGTGCCAGCAGCATAACCGGGACTAGAGGGACCGGGGAGCTGTTTTTT.

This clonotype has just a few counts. This CDR3 is CSARGADYNEQFF. CDR3 nucleotide sequence: TGCAGTGCTAGGGGGGCAGATTACAATGAGCAGTTCTTC. The rearrangement uses TRBV20-1 and TRBJ2-1; D is possibly TRBD1 (6 bases). V gave up 3 bases and J gave up 4 bases, with 10 bases separating them. The CDR3 contains 13 residues. Per the germline V gene, CDR1 is DFQATT and CDR2 is SNEGSKA (reference sequence).

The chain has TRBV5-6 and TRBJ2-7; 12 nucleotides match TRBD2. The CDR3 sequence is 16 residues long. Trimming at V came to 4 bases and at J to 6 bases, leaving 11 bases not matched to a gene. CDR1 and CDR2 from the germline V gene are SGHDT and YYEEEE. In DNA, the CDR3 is TGTGCCAGCAGCAAAAGACACCGACTAGCGGGGGCCGAGCAGTACTTC. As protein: CASSKRHRLAGAEQYF.

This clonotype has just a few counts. The CDR3 is CSVEMARGDTQYF. The CDR3 DNA sequence: TGCAGCGTTGAAATGGCCCGAGGGGATACGCAGTATTTT. The V gene is TRBV29-1, the J gene TRBJ2-3, with D possibly being TRBD2 (5 bases). Germline CDR1 and CDR2: SQVTM and ANQGSEA. The CDR3 runs 13 residues. V lost 2 bases and J 6 bases, leaving 12 bases between the germline ends.

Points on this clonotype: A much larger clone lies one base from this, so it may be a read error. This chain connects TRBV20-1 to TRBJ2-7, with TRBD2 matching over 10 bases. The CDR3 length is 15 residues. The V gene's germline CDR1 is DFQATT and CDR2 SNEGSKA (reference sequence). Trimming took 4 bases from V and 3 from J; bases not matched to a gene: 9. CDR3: CSATDGTSVNYEQYF. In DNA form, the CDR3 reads TGCAGTGCTACAGATGGGACTAGCGTCAACTACGAGCAGTACTTC.

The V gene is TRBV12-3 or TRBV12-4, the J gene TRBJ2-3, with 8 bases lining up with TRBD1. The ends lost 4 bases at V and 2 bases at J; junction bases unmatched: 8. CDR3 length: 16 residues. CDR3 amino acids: CASSSIRDRLTDTQYF. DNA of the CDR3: TGTGCCAGCAGTTCCATCCGGGACAGGCTCACAGATACGCAGTATTTT.

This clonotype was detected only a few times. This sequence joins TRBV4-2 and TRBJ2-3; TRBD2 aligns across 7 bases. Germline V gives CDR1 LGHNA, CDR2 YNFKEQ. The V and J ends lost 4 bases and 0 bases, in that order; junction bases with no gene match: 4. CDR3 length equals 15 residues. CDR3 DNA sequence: TGTGCCAGCAGCCCAACAGCGGGGAGCACAGATACGCAGTATTTT. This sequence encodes CASSPTAGSTDTQYF.

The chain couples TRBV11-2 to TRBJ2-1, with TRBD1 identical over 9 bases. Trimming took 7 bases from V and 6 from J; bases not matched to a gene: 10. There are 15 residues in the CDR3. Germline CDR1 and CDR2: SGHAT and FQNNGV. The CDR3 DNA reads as TGTGCCAGCACCCTCCGGGACAGGGTTGTCAATGAGCAGTTCTTC. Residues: CASTLRDRVVNEQFF.

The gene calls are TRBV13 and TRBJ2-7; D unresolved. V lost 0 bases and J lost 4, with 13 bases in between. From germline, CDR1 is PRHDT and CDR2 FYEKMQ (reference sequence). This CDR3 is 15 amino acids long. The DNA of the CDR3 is TGTGCCAGCAGCTTAGGCCGAGGTAGGCAATACGAGCAGTACTTC. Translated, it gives CASSLGRGRQYEQYF.

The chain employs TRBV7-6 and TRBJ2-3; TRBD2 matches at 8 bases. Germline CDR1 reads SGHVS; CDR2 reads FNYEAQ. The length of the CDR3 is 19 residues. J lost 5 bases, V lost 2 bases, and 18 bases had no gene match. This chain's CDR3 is CASSLYRYREGSTLDTQYF. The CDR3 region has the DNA TGTGCCAGCAGCTTATATCGGTATCGGGAGGGGTCCACATTAGATACGCAGTATTTT. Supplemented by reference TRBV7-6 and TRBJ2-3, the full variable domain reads GAGVSQSPRYKVTKRGQDVALRCDPISGHVSLYWYRQALGQGPEFLTYFNYEAQQDKSGLPNDRFSAERPEGSISTLTIQRTEQRDSAMYRCASSLYRYREGSTLDTQYFGPGTRLTVL.

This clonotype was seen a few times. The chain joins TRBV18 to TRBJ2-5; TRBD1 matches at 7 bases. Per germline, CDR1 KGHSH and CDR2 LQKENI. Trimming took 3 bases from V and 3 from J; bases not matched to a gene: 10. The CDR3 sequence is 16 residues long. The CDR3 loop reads CASSPRQGDSEETQYF. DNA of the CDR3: TGTGCCAGCTCACCGCGACAAGGGGACAGCGAAGAGACCCAGTACTTC.

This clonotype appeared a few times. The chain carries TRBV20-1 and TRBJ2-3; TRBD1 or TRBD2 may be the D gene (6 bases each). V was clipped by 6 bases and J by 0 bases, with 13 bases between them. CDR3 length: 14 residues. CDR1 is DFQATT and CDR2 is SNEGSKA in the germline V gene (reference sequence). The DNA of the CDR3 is TGCAGTGCCGTAAAGGGGGGTAGCACAGATACGCAGTATTTT. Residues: CSAVKGGSTDTQYF.

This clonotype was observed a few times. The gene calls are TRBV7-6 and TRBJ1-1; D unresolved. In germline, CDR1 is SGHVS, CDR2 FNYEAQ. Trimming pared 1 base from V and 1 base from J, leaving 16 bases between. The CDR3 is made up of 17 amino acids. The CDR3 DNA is TGTGCCAGCAGCTTAGGATTCTACGAGGTAGCGAACACTGAAGCTTTCTTT. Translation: CASSLGFYEVANTEAFF.

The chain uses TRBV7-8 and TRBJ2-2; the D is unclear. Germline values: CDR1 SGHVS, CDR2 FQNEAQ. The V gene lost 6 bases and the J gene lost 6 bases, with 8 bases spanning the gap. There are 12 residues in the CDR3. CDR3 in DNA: TGTGCCAGCAGTACAACACCCGGGGAGCTGTTTTTT. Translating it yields CASSTTPGELFF.

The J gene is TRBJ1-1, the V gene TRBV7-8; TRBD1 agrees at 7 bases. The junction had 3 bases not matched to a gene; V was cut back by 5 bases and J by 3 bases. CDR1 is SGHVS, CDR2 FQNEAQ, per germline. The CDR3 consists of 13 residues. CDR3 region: CASSQTGYTEAFF. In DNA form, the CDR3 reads TGTGCCAGCAGCCAGACAGGGTACACTGAAGCTTTCTTT.

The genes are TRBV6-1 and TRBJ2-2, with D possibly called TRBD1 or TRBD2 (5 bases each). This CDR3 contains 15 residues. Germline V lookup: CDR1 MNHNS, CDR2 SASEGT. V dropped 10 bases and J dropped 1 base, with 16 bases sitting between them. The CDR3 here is CATARGRMNTGELFF. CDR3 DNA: TGTGCCACCGCACGGGGACGGATGAACACCGGGGAGCTGTTTTTT.

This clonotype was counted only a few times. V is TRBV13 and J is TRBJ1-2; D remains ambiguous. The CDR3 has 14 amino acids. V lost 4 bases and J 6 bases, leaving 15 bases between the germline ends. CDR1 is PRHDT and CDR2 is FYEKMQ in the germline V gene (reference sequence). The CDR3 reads CASSYSGRLDGYTF. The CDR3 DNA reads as TGTGCCAGCAGCTACAGTGGCAGGTTGGATGGCTACACCTTC. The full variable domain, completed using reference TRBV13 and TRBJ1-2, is AAGVIQSPRHLIKEKRETATLKCYPIPRHDTVYWYQQGPGQDPQFLISFYEKMQSDKGSIPDRFSAQQFSDYHSELNMSSLELGDSALYFCASSYSGRLDGYTFGSGTRLTVV.

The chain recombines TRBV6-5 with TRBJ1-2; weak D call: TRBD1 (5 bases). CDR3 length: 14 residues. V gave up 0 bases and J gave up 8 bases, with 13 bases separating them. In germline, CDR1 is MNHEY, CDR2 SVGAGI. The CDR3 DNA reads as TGTGCCAGCAGTTACTCGATCAGGGATGGCGGCTACACCTTC. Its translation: CASSYSIRDGGYTF.

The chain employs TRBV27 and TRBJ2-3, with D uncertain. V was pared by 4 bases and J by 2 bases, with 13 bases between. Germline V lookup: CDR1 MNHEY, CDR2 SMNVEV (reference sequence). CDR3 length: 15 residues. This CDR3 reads CASSSIPSFTDTQYF. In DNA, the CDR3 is TGTGCCAGCAGTTCCATCCCCTCTTTCACAGATACGCAGTATTTT.

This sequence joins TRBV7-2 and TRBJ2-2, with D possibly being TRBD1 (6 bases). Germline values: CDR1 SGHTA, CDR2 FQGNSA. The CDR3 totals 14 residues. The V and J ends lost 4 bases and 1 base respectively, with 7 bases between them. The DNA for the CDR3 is TGTGCCAGCAGCTCGGGACAGAACACCGGGGAGCTGTTTTTT. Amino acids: CASSSGQNTGELFF.